What follows is one T cell receptor (beta chain) and its context. The data originate from a study of cytomegalovirus exposure and HLA in healthy donors. Primers: 60 Vbeta forward and 13 Jbeta reverse. The repertoire was sequenced with immunoSEQ multiplex PCR; TCRdb's copy has only in-frame clones and lacks some. The data show approximately 100,000 clones, approximately 71% seen once. The source of this sequence is a woman aged 65 to 85 in good health and CMV-seropositive. Sequencing was carried out using PBMCs.

CDR3 loop: CAWSVSPRYSNQPQHF. Here the CDR3 DNA reads TGTGCCTGGAGTGTAAGCCCCCGCTATAGCAATCAGCCCCAGCATTTT. The chain employs TRBV30 and TRBJ1-5; D call uncertain. Germline CDR1 is GTSNPN and CDR2 is SVGIG (reference sequence). The CDR3 length is 16 residues. V was shortened by 0 bases and J by 0 bases, with 12 bases between the two germline ends.